These 2 T cell receptor beta chains came from one sample sequenced in a study of T-cell memory formation after mild COVID-19. TCRdb called the 5' RACE reads again in MiXCR, with one record for every CDR3 protein. The table includes more than 70,000 distinct CDR3 sequences, around 14% detected once. Material: PBMCs or a T cell subset sorted from them (not recorded which). Receptor source: an adult woman who had mild COVID-19 (a few samples of this study predate the infection). Cell type and time point are not known.

This chain uses TRBV20-1 with TRBJ2-2; D perhaps matches TRBD1 (5 bases). The V gene's germline CDR1 is DFQATT and CDR2 SNEGSKA (reference sequence). The CDR3 totals 15 residues. The ends were cut back, 2 bases at V and 6 bases at J, with 16 bases in the middle. In DNA form, the CDR3 reads TGCAGTGCTAGAATAACGGACCCAGGGTCCGGGGAGCTGTTTTTT. As protein: CSARITDPGSGELFF.

The chain carries TRBV12-3 or TRBV12-4 and TRBJ2-3; TRBD2 aligns across 10 bases. This CDR3 spans 17 amino acids. The trim removed 5 bases at V and 6 bases at J, leaving 14 bases unmatched. Written as DNA, the CDR3 is TGTGCCAGCAGTCCCGGGGAAGCGGGGGGGCCAACGGATACGCAGTATTTT. Its translation is CASSPGEAGGPTDTQYF.